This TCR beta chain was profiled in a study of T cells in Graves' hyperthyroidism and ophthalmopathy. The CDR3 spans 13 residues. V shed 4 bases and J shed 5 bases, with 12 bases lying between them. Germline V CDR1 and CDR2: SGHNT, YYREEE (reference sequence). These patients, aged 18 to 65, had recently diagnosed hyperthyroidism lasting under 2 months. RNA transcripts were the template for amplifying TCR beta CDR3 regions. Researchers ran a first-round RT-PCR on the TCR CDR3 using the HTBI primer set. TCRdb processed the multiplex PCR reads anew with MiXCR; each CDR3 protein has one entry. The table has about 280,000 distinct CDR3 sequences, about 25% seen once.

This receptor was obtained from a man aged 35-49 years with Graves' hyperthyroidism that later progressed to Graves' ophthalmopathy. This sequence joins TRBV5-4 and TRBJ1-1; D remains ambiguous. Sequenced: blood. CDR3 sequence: CASSNGPGTEAFF. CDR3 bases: TGTGCCAGCAGCAATGGACCGGGAACTGAAGCTTTCTTT.